Listed below are T cell receptor beta chains from one sample, sequenced in a study of shared clonotypes between healthy human individuals. TCRdb keeps only in-frame clones here, not all; method: immunoSEQ multiplex PCR. The data hold approximately 2,200,000 clones, with approximately 94% observed a single time. The specimen was naive CD8+ T cells from PBMCs. The receptor source for this set is a young man in good health. Some clones in this sample may be carry-over from other donors' samples. CDR3s include the opening cysteine and the closing phenylalanine or tryptophan. D genes are given only for firm matches. Not every row has a clone size; where given, it reads once, few, many or a size class.

NA,TRBV9,NA,TRBJ2-7,CASSYNNDRTYEQYF
NA,TRBV6-1,NA,TRBJ2-1,CASSEELAKRELYNEQFF
NA,TRBV27,NA,TRBJ2-5,CASSLGWRGETQYF
NA,TRBV4-2,NA,TRBJ1-1,CASSQETVNTEAFF
NA,TRBV19,NA,TRBJ2-6,CASSIGGSGANVLTF
NA,TRBV6-6,NA,TRBJ1-5,CASTSSPFYSNQPQHF
TRBD2,TRBV29-1,NA,TRBJ2-1,CSVDSWREATYNEQFF
TRBD1,TRBV30,NA,TRBJ2-7,CAWSQFRGGGYEQYF
TRBD2,TRBV27,NA,TRBJ2-7,CASSGGGYEQYF
NA,TRBV5-1,NA,TRBJ2-1,CASSLVGFSSYNEQFF
NA,TRBV28,NA,TRBJ2-7,CASSLIGLGEQYF
NA,TRBV4-2,few,TRBJ1-1,CASSPLSGPEAFF
TRBD2,TRBV27,NA,TRBJ2-7,CASSETSGFVEQYF
NA,TRBV9,NA,TRBJ2-7,CASSLEHSSYEQYF
NA,TRBV4-3,NA,TRBJ1-2,CASSQTRGSFYGYTF
NA,TRBV9,NA,TRBJ1-2,CASSVSERHGYTF
TRBD2,TRBV27,NA,TRBJ2-7,CASSFVAGGYEQYF
TRBD2,TRBV28,NA,TRBJ2-7,CASSPRSGRRYEQYF
TRBD1,TRBV28,NA,TRBJ2-2,CASSALGGLDTGELFF
TRBD1,TRBV2,NA,TRBJ2-7,CASKQGSSYEQYF
TRBD2,TRBV5-6,NA,TRBJ2-3,CASSLMTSGVTDTQYF
TRBD2,TRBV27,NA,TRBJ2-7,CASSPSSGDLPVDEQYF
NA,TRBV19,NA,TRBJ1-1,CASSISRGSTEAFF
TRBD1,TRBV5-1,NA,TRBJ2-7,CASSLGQGSSYEQYF
NA,TRBV14,few,TRBJ1-1,CASSSQMTLNTEAFF
TRBD1,TRBV11-2,once,TRBJ2-1,CASSYLRQGSDEQFF
NA,TRBV28,NA,TRBJ1-1,CASSFRLSTEAFF
NA,TRBV28,NA,TRBJ2-7,CASSLTGSSYEQYF
NA,TRBV7-8,NA,TRBJ2-7,CASSPRGLTYEQYF
NA,TRBV1,NA,TRBJ1-1,CTSSQDGRGHGLGTEAFF
NA,TRBV5-6,NA,TRBJ2-2,CASSLYPTGELFF
TRBD2,TRBV7-2,NA,TRBJ2-3,CASTSPVAGRTDTQYF
NA,TRBV6-5,NA,TRBJ2-7,CASITLSGEQYF
NA,TRBV27,NA,TRBJ2-2,CASSPTNTGELFF
NA,TRBV25-1,NA,TRBJ2-5,CASSESDRIAQETQYF
NA,TRBV2,NA,TRBJ2-7,CASWDGTAAGEQYF
NA,TRBV6-5,NA,TRBJ2-1,CASSYRLVSVDEQFF
TRBD2,TRBV25-1,NA,TRBJ2-1,CASSELLAGGDRNEQFF
NA,TRBV13,NA,TRBJ1-5,CASSQQRNQPQHF
TRBD2,TRBV14,NA,TRBJ2-2,CASSQDREGTGELFF
TRBD1,TRBV6-1,NA,TRBJ2-7,CASSRLTGALHEQYF
NA,TRBV6-8,NA,TRBJ2-7,CASSWMTAPGEPYEQYF
TRBD2,TRBV7-7,NA,TRBJ2-1,CASSLSGSSYNEQFF
TRBD1,TRBV12-5,once,TRBJ1-2,CASEGHTGTGQANYGYTF
NA,TRBV19,NA,TRBJ2-4,CASNFRGENIQYF
NA,TRBV7-3,NA,TRBJ2-3,CASSRLRQKMDTQYF
NA,TRBV19,NA,TRBJ2-7,CASGPIYEQYF
NA,TRBV7-8,once,TRBJ2-2,CASSLGVPATGGELFF
TRBD2,TRBV15,NA,TRBJ2-7,CATSLRLANAYEQYF
NA,TRBV29-1,NA,TRBJ1-2,CSVELRDLTKFGYGYTF
TRBD1,TRBV4-2,few,TRBJ2-6,CASSQDWAGGFGANVLTF
TRBD1,TRBV7-9,NA,TRBJ2-5,CASSFPWTGAGETQYF
NA,TRBV9,NA,TRBJ2-1,CASSPAGGPYNEQFF
TRBD1,TRBV30,NA,TRBJ2-2,CAWLRTDRATGELFF
TRBD2,TRBV4-3,NA,NA,CASSQSPSGMYEQYF